What follows are 9 T cell receptor beta chains derived from one specimen sequenced in a study of T-cell memory formation after mild COVID-19. TCRdb ran MiXCR on the 5' RACE reads and lists one entry per CDR3 protein. The sample yields around 83,000 distinct CDR3 sequences, 20% to 30% seen once. Sequencing input: PBMCs or a T cell subset sorted from them (not recorded which). The receptor set was obtained from a man between 18 and 35 years old who had mild COVID-19 (a few samples of this study predate the infection). Cell type and time point are not known.

This chain uses TRBV5-6 with TRBJ2-7, with 7 bases identical to TRBD1. V was pared by 3 bases and J by 3 bases, with 9 bases of the junction left unmatched. The germline V gene encodes CDR1 SGHDT and CDR2 YYEEEE. The CDR3 consists of 15 residues. The CDR3 loop reads CASSSGTETVYEQYV. The CDR3, as DNA: TGTGCCAGCAGCTCGGGGACAGAAACTGTCTACGAGCAGTACGTC.

This clonotype was seen many times. The V gene is TRBV4-2, the J gene TRBJ2-1; 10 nucleotides align to TRBD2. This CDR3 contains 16 residues. Unmatched junction bases numbered 3, after V lost 0 bases and J lost 4 bases. Germline-derived CDR1 and CDR2 are LGHNA and YNFKEQ. CDR3 nucleotide sequence: TGTGCCAGCAGCCAAGATCCAGCGGGGGGGTACAATGAGCAGTTCTTC. It is translated as CASSQDPAGGYNEQFF.

This chain joins TRBV7-9 and TRBJ2-7; D unresolved. V dropped 5 bases and J dropped 3 bases, with 5 bases sitting between them. CDR1 and CDR2 (germline): SEHNR, FQNEAQ (reference sequence). CDR3 length equals 11 residues. For the CDR3, the DNA is TGTGCCAGCAGCACCCACTACGAGCAGTACGTC. The encoded protein is CASSTHYEQYV.

This clonotype was counted a few times. The chain has TRBV11-2 and TRBJ2-4, with 13 bases matching TRBD2. V shed 5 bases, J shed 2 bases, and the junction held 3 bases outside the gene matches. Germline V gene data show CDR1 as SGHAT and CDR2 as FQNNGV. The CDR3 sequence is 16 residues long. The CDR3 nucleotides are TGTGCCAGCAGCCAACTAGCGGGGGGGACCAAAAACATTCAGTACTTC. It codes for CASSQLAGGTKNIQYF. Using reference TRBV11-2 and TRBJ2-4 for the parts outside the CDR3, the full variable domain is EAGVAQSPRYKIIEKRQSVAFWCNPISGHATLYWYQQILGQGPKLLIQFQNNGVVDDSQLPKDRFSAERLKGVDSTLKIQPAKLEDSAVYLCASSQLAGGTKNIQYFGAGTRLSVL.

This chain links TRBV6-2 or TRBV6-3 with TRBJ2-3, with D perhaps TRBD2 (6 bases). CDR1 MNHEY and CDR2 SVGEGT come from the germline V gene. The CDR3 spans 15 residues. Trimming cost V 6 bases and J 3 bases, with 16 bases left between them. The CDR3 bases are TGTGCCAGCAGCATCCAGGGCGCGGGGACAGATACGCAGTATTTT. As protein: CASSIQGAGTDTQYF.

This chain connects TRBV9 to TRBJ1-6; D is ambiguous. The CDR3 spans 12 residues. Trimming took 0 bases from V and 10 from J, leaving 5 bases between them. CDR1 and CDR2 from the germline V gene are SGDLS and YYNGEE. The CDR3 DNA reads TGTGCCAGCAGCGTAGACCGGTCACCCCTCCACTTT. Translation gives CASSVDRSPLHF.

V and J are TRBV20-1 and TRBJ1-6; TRBD1 is a possible D gene (5 bases). V was clipped by 2 bases and J by 10 bases, with 18 bases between them. CDR1 and CDR2 (germline): DFQATT, SNEGSKA (reference sequence). The CDR3 contains 15 residues. The CDR3 is CSARWPPGLQSPLHF. The CDR3 DNA sequence: TGCAGTGCTAGATGGCCTCCGGGACTACAGTCACCCCTCCACTTT.

This clonotype was counted between two and nine times. The CDR3 bases are TGTGCCAGCAGTCACCAGGCGGGACAGCCCACAGATACGCAGTATTTT. It encodes CASSHQAGQPTDTQYF. The J gene is TRBJ2-3, the V gene TRBV7-9; D possibly corresponds to TRBD1 (7 bases). CDR1 and CDR2 from the germline V gene are SEHNR and FQNEAQ (reference sequence). V was clipped by 6 bases and J by 2 bases, with 18 bases between them. The CDR3 has 16 residues. Together with reference TRBV7-9 and TRBJ2-3, the CDR3 gives the full variable domain: DTGVSQNPRHKITKRGQNVTFRCDPISEHNRLYWYRQTLGQGPEFLTYFQNEAQLEKSRLLSDRFSAERPKGSFSTLEIQRTEQGDSAMYLCASSHQAGQPTDTQYFGPGTRLTVL.

In its sample, this clonotype was seen a few times. This rearrangement joins TRBV12-3 or TRBV12-4 to TRBJ1-6, with D possibly TRBD1 on 5 matching bases. Deletions cut 2 bases from V and 13 bases from J, with 12 bases between. The CDR3 has 13 amino acids. CDR3 in DNA: TGTGCCAGCAGTTTACTCCCTCGGGGGCCCCTCCACTTT. Its protein is CASSLLPRGPLHF.